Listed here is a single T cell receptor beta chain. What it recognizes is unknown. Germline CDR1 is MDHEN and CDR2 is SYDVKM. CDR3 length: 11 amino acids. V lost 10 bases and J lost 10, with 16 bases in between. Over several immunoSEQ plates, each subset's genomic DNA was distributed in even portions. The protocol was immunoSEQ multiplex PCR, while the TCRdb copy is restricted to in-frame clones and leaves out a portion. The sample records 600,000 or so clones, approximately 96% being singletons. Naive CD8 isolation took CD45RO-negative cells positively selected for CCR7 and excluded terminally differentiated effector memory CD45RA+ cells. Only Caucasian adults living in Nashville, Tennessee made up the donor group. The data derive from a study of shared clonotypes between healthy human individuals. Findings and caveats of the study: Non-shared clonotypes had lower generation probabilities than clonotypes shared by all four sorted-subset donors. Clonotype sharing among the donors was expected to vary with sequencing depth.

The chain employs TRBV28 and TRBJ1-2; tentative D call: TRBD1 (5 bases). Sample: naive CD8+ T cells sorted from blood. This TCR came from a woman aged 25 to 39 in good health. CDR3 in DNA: TGTGCCACCGAGGACAAAAAGAACTACACCTTC. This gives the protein CATEDKKNYTF.